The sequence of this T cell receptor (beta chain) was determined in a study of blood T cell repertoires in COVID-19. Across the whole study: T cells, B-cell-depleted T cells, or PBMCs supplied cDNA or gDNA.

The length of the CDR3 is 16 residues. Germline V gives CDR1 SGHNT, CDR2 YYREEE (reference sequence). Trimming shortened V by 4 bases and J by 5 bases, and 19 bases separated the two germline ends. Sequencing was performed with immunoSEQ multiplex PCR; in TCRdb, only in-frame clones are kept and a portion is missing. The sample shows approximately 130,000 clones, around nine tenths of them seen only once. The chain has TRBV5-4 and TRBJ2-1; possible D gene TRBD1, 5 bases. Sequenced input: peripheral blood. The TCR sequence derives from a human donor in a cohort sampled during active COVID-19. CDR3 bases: TGTGCCAGCAGCAAACTTCTTGGGGCTCGGGACAATGAGCAGTTCTTC. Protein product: CASSKLLGARDNEQFF.